A selection of T cell receptor beta chains follows, all from one sample in a study of blood T cell repertoires in COVID-19. Method: immunoSEQ multiplex PCR; TCRdb's copy keeps in-frame clones and lacks some. The sample yields approximately 390,000 clones, roughly 89% seen once. Sequenced: PBMCs or T cells enriched from blood (not recorded which). The receptors come from a woman aged 45-60 years who had recovered from COVID-19. The CDR3 runs from the conserved cysteine through the conserved F or W. A D gene is named only where the DNA matches it firmly. Part of the rows lack a size; the others show once, few, many or a class for expanded clones.

v_gene	j_gene	abundance	d_gene	len	CDR3aa	CDR3nt
TRBV9	TRBJ1-2	few	TRBD1	14	CASSAGTGWIGYTF	TGTGCCAGCAGCGCCGGGACAGGATGGATCGGCTACACCTTC
TRBV7-2	TRBJ1-2	.	TRBD1	16	CASSSPTQGVGYGYTF	TGTGCCAGCAGCTCCCCTACCCAGGGGGTAGGCTATGGCTACACCTTC
TRBV4-1	TRBJ2-2	.	TRBD1	16	CASSHNRGSNTGELFF	TGCGCCAGCAGCCACAACAGGGGCTCGAACACCGGGGAGCTGTTTTTT
TRBV19	TRBJ2-2	.	.	16	CASSPPWPSNTGELFF	TGTGCCAGTAGTCCACCCTGGCCTTCGAACACCGGGGAGCTGTTTTTT
TRBV6-5	TRBJ1-1	.	TRBD1	14	CASSRTGGAAEAFF	TGTGCCAGCAGCCGAACAGGGGGCGCCGCTGAAGCTTTCTTT
TRBV28	TRBJ1-1	.	TRBD1	16	CASSPDRGTMNTEAFF	TGTGCCAGCAGTCCGGACAGGGGGACTATGAACACTGAAGCTTTCTTT
TRBV6-2/TRBV6-3	TRBJ2-3	.	TRBD2	16	CASSLSLAGGADTQYF	TGTGCCAGCAGTTTATCACTAGCGGGGGGGGCAGATACGCAGTATTTT
TRBV23-1	TRBJ1-2	.	.	21	CASSHTTEHPQNGEGDYGYTF	TGCGCCAGCAGTCACACAACAGAGCACCCCCAAAATGGGGAGGGGGACTATGGCTACACCTTC
TRBV7-2	TRBJ1-2	.	.	12	CASSTENYGYTF	TGTGCCAGCAGCACGGAGAACTATGGCTACACCTTC
TRBV4-3	TRBJ1-1	.	.	14	CASSHRTEHTEAFF	TGCGCCAGCAGCCACAGGACAGAACACACTGAAGCTTTCTTT
TRBV4-1	TRBJ2-7	.	TRBD2	14	CASSHEGTSRQQYF	TGCGCCAGCAGCCACGAAGGGACTAGTCGTCAGCAGTACTTC
TRBV3-1/TRBV3-2	TRBJ1-2	once	.	12	CASSLRTSGYTF	TGTGCCAGCAGCCTCCGGACAAGTGGCTACACCTTC
TRBV12-3/TRBV12-4	TRBJ1-2	.	.	13	CASSLTLRGGYTF	TGTGCCAGCAGTTTAACCCTCCGCGGGGGCTACACCTTC
TRBV21-1	TRBJ1-4	.	.	21	CASSKCPRQGSQLATNEKLFF	TGTGCCAGCAGCAAATGCCCCCGCCAGGGGTCGCAACTCGCAACTAATGAAAAACTGTTTTTT
TRBV12-5	TRBJ1-1	.	.	16	CASGLPRTPGETEAFF	TGTGCTAGTGGTTTGCCCCGAACGCCCGGGGAAACTGAAGCTTTCTTT
TRBV10-1	TRBJ1-2	.	.	11	CATRRGYGNTF	TGCGCCACCCGCCGGGGTTATGGCAACACCTTC
TRBV3-1/TRBV3-2	TRBJ2-1	.	.	14	CASSRNRVVNEQFF	TGTGCCAGCAGCCGGAACAGGGTGGTCAATGAGCAGTTCTTC
TRBV19	TRBJ2-5	.	TRBD2	15	CASSELGGGVETQYF	TGTGCCAGTAGTGAGTTGGGCGGGGGGGTAGAGACCCAGTACTTC
TRBV18	TRBJ2-3	.	.	14	CASSRSFSTDTQYF	TGTGCCAGCTCACGTTCTTTTAGCACAGATACGCAGTATTTT
TRBV5-1	TRBJ1-5	.	.	15	CASSFVGGENQPQHF	TGCGCCAGCAGCTTTGTAGGGGGAGAGAATCAGCCCCAGCATTTT
TRBV2	TRBJ2-7	.	TRBD1	14	CASSRDRGSYEQYF	TGTGCCAGCAGCCGGGACAGGGGGTCCTACGAGCAGTACTTC
TRBV7-2	TRBJ1-2	.	TRBD1	15	CASSLASDRGTSYTF	TGTGCCAGCAGCTTAGCTAGCGACAGGGGAACGAGCTACACCTTC
TRBV6-1	TRBJ1-3	.	.	14	CASSEGANGNTIYF	TGTGCCAGCAGTGAGGGGGCAAACGGAAACACCATATATTTT
TRBV5-1	TRBJ2-3	.	.	15	CASSLWGGPPDTQYF	TGCGCCAGCAGCTTGTGGGGGGGCCCTCCAGATACGCAGTATTTT
TRBV4-1	TRBJ1-5	once	.	15	CASSPDRQRNQPQHF	TGCGCCAGCAGCCCAGACCGACAGAGGAATCAGCCCCAGCATTTT
TRBV11-2	TRBJ1-4	.	.	12	CASSPSWGELFF	TGTGCCAGCAGCCCATCCTGGGGGGAACTGTTTTTT
TRBV5-1	TRBJ1-1	.	.	15	CASSLEGGVGTEAFF	TGCGCCAGCAGCTTGGAGGGAGGAGTCGGCACTGAAGCTTTCTTT
TRBV19	TRBJ1-5	.	.	12	CATGGGNLPQHF	TGTGCCACAGGCGGAGGGAATCTGCCCCAGCATTTT
TRBV18	TRBJ2-1	once	.	13	CASSQGLGDEQFF	TGTGCCAGCTCTCAGGGCCTAGGAGATGAGCAGTTCTTC
TRBV7-3	TRBJ2-7	.	TRBD1	18	CASSSKPTGGRNIYEQYF	TGTGCCAGCAGCTCCAAGCCGACAGGGGGCCGCAATATCTACGAGCAGTACTTC
TRBV29-1	TRBJ2-7	.	TRBD1	14	CSVAGGESSYEQYF	TGCAGCGTGGCAGGGGGCGAAAGCTCCTACGAGCAGTACTTC
TRBV30	TRBJ1-3	.	TRBD1	12	CAWMTGWNTIYF	TGTGCCTGGATGACAGGGTGGAACACCATATATTTT
TRBV4-2	TRBJ1-6	.	TRBD1	17	CASSQAAVQGRNSPLHF	TGTGCCAGCAGCCAAGCCGCCGTACAGGGGCGAAATTCACCCCTCCACTTT
TRBV19	TRBJ2-5	.	TRBD1	14	CASSTQGGQETQYF	TGTGCCAGTAGTACACAGGGGGGCCAAGAGACCCAGTACTTC
TRBV5-4	TRBJ1-2	many	.	12	CASTNGRYGYTF	TGTGCCAGCACCAATGGGCGTTATGGCTACACCTTC
TRBV28	TRBJ1-2	.	.	14	CASSLLSYRDGYTF	TGTGCCAGCAGTTTATTAAGTTACAGGGATGGCTACACCTTC
TRBV6-5	TRBJ2-1	.	.	15	CASRIQYDSYNEQFF	TGTGCCAGCAGGATCCAGTACGACTCCTACAATGAGCAGTTCTTC
TRBV27	TRBJ2-7	.	.	13	CASSFGQPYEQYF	TGTGCCAGCAGTTTTGGGCAGCCCTACGAGCAGTACTTC
TRBV7-2	TRBJ2-3	.	TRBD1	14	CASSPRQGPDTQYF	TGTGCCAGCAGTCCAAGACAGGGACCAGATACGCAGTATTTT
TRBV2	TRBJ2-5	.	TRBD1	13	CASSEDRGKTQYF	TGTGCCAGCAGCGAGGACAGGGGAAAGACCCAGTACTTC
TRBV28	TRBJ1-2	.	.	13	CASSSGDNYGYTF	TGTGCCAGCAGCTCGGGGGATAACTATGGCTACACCTTC
TRBV6-2/TRBV6-3	TRBJ2-1	.	.	14	CASSYIGHGYEQFF	TGTGCCAGCAGTTACATTGGACATGGCTATGAGCAGTTCTTC
TRBV29-1	TRBJ1-2	.	.	12	CSVAEGGYGYTF	TGCAGCGTTGCGGAGGGTGGCTATGGCTACACCTTC
TRBV5-6	TRBJ1-5	.	.	17	CASSYRRGVSSNQPQHF	TGTGCCAGCAGCTACAGGAGGGGAGTCAGTAGCAATCAGCCCCAGCATTTT
TRBV30	TRBJ1-6	once	.	18	CAWTPTGVGGAYNSPLHF	TGTGCCTGGACACCCACTGGTGTAGGGGGTGCCTATAATTCACCCCTCCACTTT
TRBV5-8	TRBJ1-2	.	TRBD1	14	CASILTGWNYGYTF	TGTGCCAGCATTCTGACAGGGTGGAACTATGGCTACACCTTC
TRBV7-9	TRBJ2-1	.	TRBD1	15	CASSSQGATQNEQFF	TGTGCCAGCAGCTCACAGGGGGCCACTCAGAATGAGCAGTTCTTC
TRBV2	TRBJ2-3	.	.	20	CASSERGFVGGGRSTDTQYF	TGTGCCAGCAGTGAGCGAGGCTTCGTTGGGGGGGGCCGCAGCACAGATACGCAGTATTTT
TRBV10-3	TRBJ2-5	once	TRBD2	16	CAISEGSGGPRETQYF	TGTGCCATCAGTGAGGGCAGCGGGGGGCCCCGAGAGACCCAGTACTTC
TRBV4-2	TRBJ2-5	.	.	20	CASSQEGGAALIPYQETQYF	TGTGCCAGCAGCCAAGAGGGCGGGGCAGCCTTAATACCCTACCAAGAGACCCAGTACTTC
TRBV12-3/TRBV12-4	TRBJ2-7	.	.	13	CASSRLEGYEQYF	TGTGCCAGCAGTCGCCTCGAGGGCTACGAGCAGTACTTC
TRBV19	TRBJ2-2	.	TRBD1	18	CASSSDPGTGGGSGELFF	TGTGCCAGTAGCTCGGACCCCGGGACAGGGGGTGGGTCCGGGGAGCTGTTTTTT
TRBV5-1	TRBJ2-5	.	.	15	CASSSFITDEETQYF	TGCGCCAGCAGTTCCTTTATCACAGACGAAGAGACCCAGTACTTC
TRBV29-1	TRBJ2-3	.	TRBD1	14	CSTEGQGHTDTQYF	TGCAGTACGGAAGGACAGGGGCACACAGATACGCAGTATTTT
TRBV6-1	TRBJ1-3	.	.	14	CASSEARVIHTIYF	TGTGCCAGCAGTGAAGCCAGGGTTATACACACCATATATTTT